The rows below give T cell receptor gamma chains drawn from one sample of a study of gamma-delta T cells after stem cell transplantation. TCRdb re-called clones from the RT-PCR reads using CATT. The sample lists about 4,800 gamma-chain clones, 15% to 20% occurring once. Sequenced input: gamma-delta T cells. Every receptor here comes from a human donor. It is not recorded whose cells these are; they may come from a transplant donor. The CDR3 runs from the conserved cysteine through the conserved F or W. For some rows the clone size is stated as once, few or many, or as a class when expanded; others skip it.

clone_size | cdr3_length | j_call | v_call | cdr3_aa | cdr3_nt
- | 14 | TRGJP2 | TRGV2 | CATWTRGSDWIKTF | TGTGCCACCTGGACCCGGGGTAGTGATTGGATCAAGACGTTT
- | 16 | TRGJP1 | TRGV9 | CALWEVHPLTGWFKIF | TGTGCCTTGTGGGAGGTGCATCCTTTGACTGGTTGGTTCAAGATATTT
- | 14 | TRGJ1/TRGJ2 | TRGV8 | CATWDSVKHYKKLF | TGTGCCACCTGGGATAGCGTCAAGCATTATAAGAAACTCTTT
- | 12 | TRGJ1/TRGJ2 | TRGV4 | CATWDGYYKKLF | TGTGCCACCTGGGATGGGTATTATAAGAAACTCTTT
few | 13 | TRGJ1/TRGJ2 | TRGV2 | CATGRKSRNKKLF | TGTGCCACCGGGCGTAAATCTAGGAATAAGAAACTCTTT
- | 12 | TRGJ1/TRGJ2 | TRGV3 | CATWDRNPKKLF | TGTGCCACCTGGGACCGAAACCCCAAGAAACTCTTT
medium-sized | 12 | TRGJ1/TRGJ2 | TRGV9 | CALWEVAYKKLF | TGTGCCTTGTGGGAGGTAGCTTATAAGAAACTCTTT
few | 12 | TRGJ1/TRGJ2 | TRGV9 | CALWEVNHKKLF | TGTGCCTTGTGGGAGGTGAATCATAAGAAACTCTTT
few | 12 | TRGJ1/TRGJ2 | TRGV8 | CATWDRSYKKLF | TGTGCCACCTGGGATCGGTCCTATAAGAAACTCTTT
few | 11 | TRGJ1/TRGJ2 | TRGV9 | CALWAGRPKLF | TGTGCCTTGTGGGCGGGTCGACCCAAACTCTTT
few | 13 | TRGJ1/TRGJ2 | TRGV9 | CALWEANYYKKLF | TGTGCCTTGTGGGAGGCGAATTATTATAAGAAACTCTTT
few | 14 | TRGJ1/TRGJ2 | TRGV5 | CATWDRPSQYKKLF | TGTGCCACCTGGGACAGGCCGAGTCAGTATAAGAAACTCTTT
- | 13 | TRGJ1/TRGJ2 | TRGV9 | CALWEVYYYKKLF | TGTGCCTTGTGGGAGGTGTATTATTATAAGAAACTCTTT
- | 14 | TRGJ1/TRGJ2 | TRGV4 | CATWDGQNYYKKLF | TGTGCCACCTGGGATGGACAGAATTATTATAAGAAACTCTTT
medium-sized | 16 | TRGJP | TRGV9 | CALWEVRELGKKIKVF | TGTGCCTTGTGGGAGGTGAGAGAGTTGGGCAAAAAAATCAAGGTATTT
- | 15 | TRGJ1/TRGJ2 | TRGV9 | CALWELIRPYYKKLF | TGTGCCTTGTGGGAGCTTATAAGGCCTTATTATAAGAAACTCTTT
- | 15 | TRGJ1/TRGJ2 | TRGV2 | CAAWDGISNYYKKLF | TGTGCCGCCTGGGACGGAATCTCGAATTATTATAAGAAACTCTTT
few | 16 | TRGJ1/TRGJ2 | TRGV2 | CATWDGTLPDYYKKLF | TGTGCCACCTGGGACGGGACATTGCCCGATTATTATAAGAAACTCTTT
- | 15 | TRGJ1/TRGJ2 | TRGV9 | CALWEVRFPYYKKLF | TGTGCCTTGTGGGAGGTGCGCTTCCCTTATTATAAGAAACTCTTT
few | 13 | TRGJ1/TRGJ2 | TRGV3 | CATWDSLYYKKLF | TGTGCCACCTGGGACAGCCTGTATTATAAGAAACTCTTT
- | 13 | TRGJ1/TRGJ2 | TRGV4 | CATWDLLYYKKLF | TGTGCCACCTGGGATCTACTATATTATAAGAAACTCTTT
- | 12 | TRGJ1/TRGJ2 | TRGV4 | CATWDVYYKKLF | TGTGCCACCTGGGACGTTTATTATAAGAAACTCTTT
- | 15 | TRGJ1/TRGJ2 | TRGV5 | CATWDRGADYYKKLF | TGTGCCACCTGGGACAGAGGGGCGGATTATTATAAGAAACTCTTT
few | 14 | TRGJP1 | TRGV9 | CALWEVWPCWFKIF | TGTGCCTTGTGGGAGGTCTGGCCTTGTTGGTTCAAGATATTT
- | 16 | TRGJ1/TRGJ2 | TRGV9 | CALWEVRTENYYKKLF | TGTGCCTTGTGGGAGGTGCGCACCGAGAATTATTATAAGAAACTCTTT
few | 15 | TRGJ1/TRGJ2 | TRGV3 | CATWDSYRVGYKKLF | TGTGCCACCTGGGACAGCTATAGAGTAGGGTATAAGAAACTCTTT
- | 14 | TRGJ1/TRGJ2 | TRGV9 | CALWDSNWYYKKLF | TGTGCCTTGTGGGATTCTAATTGGTATTATAAGAAACTCTTT
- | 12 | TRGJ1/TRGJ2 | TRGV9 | CALWVNYYKKLF | TGTGCCTTGTGGGTTAATTATTATAAGAAACTCTTT
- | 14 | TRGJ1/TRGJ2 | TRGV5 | CATCDRFTYYKKLF | TGTGCCACCTGTGACAGGTTCACTTATTATAAGAAACTCTTT
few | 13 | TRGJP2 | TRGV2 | CATWGGSDWIKTF | TGTGCCACCTGGGGGGGTAGTGATTGGATCAAGACGTTT
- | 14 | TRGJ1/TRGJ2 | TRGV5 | CATWDRPQLVKKLF | TGTGCCACCTGGGACAGGCCCCAGTTGGTTAAGAAACTCTTT
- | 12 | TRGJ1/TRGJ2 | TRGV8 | CATPLTCYKKLF | TGTGCCACCCCCCTCACCTGTTATAAGAAACTCTTT
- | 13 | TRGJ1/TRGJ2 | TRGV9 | CALWEVYPYKKLF | TGTGCCTTGTGGGAGGTCTATCCTTATAAGAAACTCTTT
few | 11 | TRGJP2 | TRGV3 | CATWVDWIKTF | TGTGCCACCTGGGTTGATTGGATCAAGACGTTT
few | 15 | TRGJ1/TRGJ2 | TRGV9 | CALWEVRAVLDKKLF | TGTGCCTTGTGGGAGGTGCGGGCCGTATTAGATAAGAAACTCTTT
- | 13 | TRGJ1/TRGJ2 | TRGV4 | CATWDGPYYKKLF | TGTGCCACCTGGGATGGTCCCTATTATAAGAAACTCTTT
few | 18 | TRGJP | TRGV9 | CALWEPPGQELGKKIKVF | TGTGCCTTGTGGGAGCCACCTGGGCAAGAGTTGGGCAAAAAAATCAAGGTATTT
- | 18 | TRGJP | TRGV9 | CALWEVLGQELGKKNKVF | TGTGCCTTGTGGGAGGTGCTAGGTCAAGAGTTGGGCAAAAAAAACAAGGTATTT
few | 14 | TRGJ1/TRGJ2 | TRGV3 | CATWDRRGYYKKLF | TGTGCCACCTGGGACCGGAGGGGATATTATAAGAAACTCTTT
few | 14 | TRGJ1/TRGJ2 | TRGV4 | CATWDGPGYYKKLF | TGTGCCACCTGGGATGGGCCGGGATATTATAAGAAACTCTTT
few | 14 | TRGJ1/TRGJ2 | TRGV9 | CALWEVPTYYKKLF | TGTGCCTTGTGGGAGGTGCCCACTTATTATAAGAAACTCTTT
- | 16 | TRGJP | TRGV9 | CALWDLAGLGKKIKVF | TGTGCCCTGTGGGACCTCGCGGGGTTGGGCAAAAAAATCAAGGTATTT
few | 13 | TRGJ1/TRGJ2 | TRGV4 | CATWDGHYYKKLF | TGTGCCACCTGGGATGGCCATTATTATAAGAAACTCTTT
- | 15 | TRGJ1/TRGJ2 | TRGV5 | CATWDRPRRGYKKLF | TGTGCCACCTGGGACAGGCCGAGGAGGGGTTATAAGAAACTCTTT
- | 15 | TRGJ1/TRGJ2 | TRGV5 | CATWDRLSHYFKKLF | TGTGCCACCTGGGACAGGCTGTCCCATTATTTTAAGAAACTCTTT
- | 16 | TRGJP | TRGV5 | CATWDRPELGKKIKVF | TGTGCCACCTGGGACAGGCCAGAGTTGGGCAAAAAAATCAAGGTATTT
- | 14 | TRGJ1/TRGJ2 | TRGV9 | CALWEVLAKNKKLF | TGTGCCTTGTGGGAGGTGTTGGCCAAGAATAAGAAACTCTTT
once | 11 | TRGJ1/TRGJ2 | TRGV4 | CATWEVAKKLF | TGTGCCACCTGGGAGGTCGCTAAGAAACTCTTT
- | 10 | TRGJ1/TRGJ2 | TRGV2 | CATWDGPKLF | TGTGCCACCTGGGACGGCCCGAAACTCTTT
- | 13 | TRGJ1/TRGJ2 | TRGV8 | CATWDRGHYKKLF | TGTGCCACCTGGGATAGAGGCCATTATAAGAAACTCTTT
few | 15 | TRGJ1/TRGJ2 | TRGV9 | CALWEVDPNYYKKLF | TGTGCCTTGTGGGAGGTCGATCCTAATTATTATAAGAAACTCTTT
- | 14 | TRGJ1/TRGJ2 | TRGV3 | CATWDRNFDDKKLF | TGTGCCACCTGGGACAGAAACTTCGATGATAAGAAACTCTTT
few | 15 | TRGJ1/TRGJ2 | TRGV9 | CALWDLKAGYYKKLF | TGTGCCTTGTGGGATCTAAAAGCGGGCTATTATAAGAAACTCTTT